This T cell receptor (beta chain) is drawn from a study of follicular helper T cells after annual influenza vaccination (dated by TCRdb to 2016 to 2017). About the study as a whole: After each seasonal influenza vaccination, blood samples were collected on days 0, 7 and 28. Multi-year samples were available from six subjects, with four subjects covering two vaccination seasons and two subjects covering three seasons. One week after vaccination, a second recruited cohort of roughly eleven subjects (Table S1) displayed a similar ICOS+CD38+ cTfh response. To study recall of cTfh clones, some subjects were followed through successive annual vaccinations in the 2013-2014, 2014-2015 and 2015-2016 seasons. The 2013-2014 samples were cryopreserved, while the 2015 samples were processed right after collection. Study-wide findings and limitations: Rare clonotypes could not be sampled because productive TCRB sequences were recovered from only 10-20% of the analyzed cells. Day 7 ICOS+CD38+ clones were most often found later in ICOS-CD38- cTfh, suggesting that subset may serve as a memory reservoir. Successive annual vaccinations recalled a recurring oligoclonal ICOS+CD38+ cTfh response that included tetramer and AIM influenza-specific clonotypes. ICOS+CD38+ cTfh clonality correlated with the frequency of that population, and its change correlated with the change in circulating plasmablast frequency. In evaluating whether influenza clones were enriched, the possibility that the far larger non-cTfh compartments were undersampled could not be ruled out.

To prepare the library, the immunoSEQ multiplex PCR assay was applied. Adaptive Biotechnologies carried out TCRB amplification, library preparation, sequencing and preliminary bioinformatics at Survey level resolution. In the paper's pipeline: Clonality was calculated in R as 1 minus normalized Shannon entropy, and the Gini index was computed with the R package ineq. The overlap score was defined as the summed counts of shared sequences divided by the total counts of all sequences in both compared samples. Shared-clonotype significance used Fisher's exact test assuming a theoretical repertoire of 10^7 TCRB sequences. Sourced from immuneACCESS, this table was stored by TCRdb with only in-frame sequences that have V and J called. A share of the clones is absent; for the studies checked, an unresolved V gene accounts for under half, and the remainder has no known explanation. V, J and clone size were drawn from that table, and D and trimming were deduced from the DNA. Present in this sample are 13,000 to 15,000 clones, 78% of which were seen just once. About 0.4% of the sample is in the top ten clones.

According to the study, the label for this sample's time point signals: 2015-2016 season, pre-vaccination. Adults received seasonal inactivated influenza vaccine (Fluvarix), and TCRB sequencing tracked sorted blood CD4 subsets before and after vaccination. Subjects were considered eligible if community-dwelling and if influenza vaccine had not been received in the prior 6 months. Influenza vaccine contraindications, substance abuse, HIV/AIDS, active malignancy, immunomodulatory medication and active illness such as respiratory infection were included among the exclusion criteria. Between 40 and 100 mL of blood was sampled per time point. Either Ficoll-Paque PLUS or SepMate separation was used to isolate PBMC. CXCR5- memory CD4 T cells were sorted as a comparison non-Tfh subset. Cell subsets were sorted from PBMC on a BD FACS Aria before DNA extraction. V is clipped by 6 bases and J by 5 bases, and the sequence between their germline boundaries is 12 bases long. CDR1 and CDR2, per the germline V gene, are SGHDT and YYEEEE. Counted from cysteine to phenylalanine, this CDR3 has 13 amino acids. The sequence is cut down to CDR3 DNA, 39 bases in frame from base 1.

In this sample, this clone turned up once. No antigen is known for it. There are no base qualities to consult, and no much larger clone falls within one base. The chain joins TRBV5-6 to TRBJ2-1; TRBD2 is possibly the D segment (6 matching bases). The sequenced sample was CXCR5- memory CD4+ T cells sorted from blood, obtained on the day of influenza vaccination. This sample's cell subset or site label indicates: CXCR5- memory CD4 T cells. The sequence was collected from an adult who received the influenza vaccine. Read as DNA, the sequence is TGTGCCAGCAATTGGGGCGGGGACAATGAGCAGTTCTTC. It is translated as CASNWGGDNEQFF.